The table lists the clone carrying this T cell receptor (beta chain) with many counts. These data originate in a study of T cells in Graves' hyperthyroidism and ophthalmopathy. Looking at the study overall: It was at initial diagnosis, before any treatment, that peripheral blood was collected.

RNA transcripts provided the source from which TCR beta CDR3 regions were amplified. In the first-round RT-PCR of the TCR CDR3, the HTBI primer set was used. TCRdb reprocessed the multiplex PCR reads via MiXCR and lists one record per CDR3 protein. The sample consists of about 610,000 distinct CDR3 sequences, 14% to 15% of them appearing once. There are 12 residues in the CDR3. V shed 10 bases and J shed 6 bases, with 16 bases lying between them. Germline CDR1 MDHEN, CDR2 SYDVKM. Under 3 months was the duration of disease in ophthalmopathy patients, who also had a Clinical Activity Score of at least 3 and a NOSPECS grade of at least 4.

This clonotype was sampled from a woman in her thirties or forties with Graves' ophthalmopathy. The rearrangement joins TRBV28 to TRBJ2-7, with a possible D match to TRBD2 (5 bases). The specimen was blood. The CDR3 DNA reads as TGTGCCACCGGACGGCGCGGGCGCGAGCAGTACTTC. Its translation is CATGRRGREQYF.